The 18 T cell receptor beta chains in this list originate from one sample, sequenced in a study of blood T cell repertoires in COVID-19. Sequenced by immunoSEQ multiplex PCR; TCRdb stores in-frame clones only, minus some. In the table there are around 480,000 clones, approximately 88% of which are singletons. Sequencing input: peripheral blood. The receptors derive from a woman aged 50 to 60 with COVID-19, enrolled during active disease.

The chain joins TRBV2 to TRBJ2-2, with a tentative D call TRBD2 (6 bases). Germline V gives CDR1 SNHLY, CDR2 FYNNEI. The V gene lost 4 bases and the J gene lost 7 bases, with 10 bases spanning the gap. The CDR3 contains 13 residues. The CDR3 DNA sequence: TGTGCCAGCAGTGCTGTGACTAGCGGGGAGCTGTTTTTT. Its protein product is CASSAVTSGELFF.

This chain links TRBV5-1 with TRBJ2-3; D is ambiguous. The V gene lost 4 bases and the J gene lost 2 bases, with 8 bases spanning the gap. The CDR3 extends over 13 amino acids. Per germline, CDR1 SGHRS and CDR2 YFSETQ. In DNA, the CDR3 is TGCGCCAGCAGCCCGGGTGACACAGATACGCAGTATTTT. It specifies CASSPGDTDTQYF.

V usage is TRBV7-5 and J usage is TRBJ2-7; the table's D call TRBD2 went unverified against the DNA. TRBV7-5 is marked as a pseudogene. The CDR3 has 12 amino acids. DNA for the CDR3: TGTGCCAGCAGCTTATTGCCGGGGGAGCAGTACTTC. This codes for CASSLLPGEQYF.

V and J are TRBV7-9 and TRBJ1-1; D may be TRBD1 (6 bases). This CDR3 has 14 residues. Germline V gives CDR1 SEHNR, CDR2 FQNEAQ (reference sequence). Deletions cut 5 bases from V and 1 base from J, with 11 bases between. CDR3 sequence reads: CASSPQGTNTEAFF. The CDR3 DNA reads as TGTGCCAGCAGCCCCCAGGGGACGAACACTGAAGCTTTCTTT.

The genes are TRBV4-2 and TRBJ2-3; 11 nucleotides align to TRBD2. J gave up 3 bases and V 2 bases, and 4 bases lay outside the gene matches. CDR3 length: 16 amino acids. Looked up from germline, CDR1 is LGHNA and CDR2 is YNFKEQ. The DNA of the CDR3 is TGTGCCAGCAGCCAACTAGCGGGGGGCGTAACAGATACGCAGTATTTT. This gives the protein CASSQLAGGVTDTQYF.

CDR3 region: CASSEARQAGGYTF. For the CDR3, the DNA is TGTGCCAGCAGTGAAGCAAGGCAGGCGGGGGGCTACACCTTC. The V call is TRBV25-1, the J call TRBJ1-2; no firm D call. Trimming left V 2 bases short and J 8 bases short, with 15 bases between. This CDR3 has 14 residues. From germline, CDR1 is MGHDK and CDR2 SYGVNS.

This clone appeared a few times. The chain employs TRBV7-2 and TRBJ2-3; possible D gene TRBD2, 6 bases. Trimming removed 3 bases at V and 6 bases at J, with 16 bases between. From germline, CDR1 is SGHTA and CDR2 FQGNSA. The CDR3 sequence is 15 residues long. The CDR3 region has the DNA TGTGCCAGCAGCTTGGAGGGCCCCGGGGCGGATACGCAGTATTTT. Its translation is CASSLEGPGADTQYF.

This chain joins TRBV29-1 and TRBJ1-1, with D perhaps TRBD1 (6 bases). Trimming shortened V by 6 bases and J by 1 base, and 12 bases separated the two germline ends. Looked up from germline, CDR1 is SQVTM and CDR2 is ANQGSEA. The CDR3 length is 13 residues. The CDR3: CSVNQGSNTEAFF. CDR3 bases: TGCAGCGTAAACCAGGGGTCGAACACTGAAGCTTTCTTT. Based on the CDR3 plus reference TRBV29-1 and TRBJ1-1, the full variable domain is SAVISQKPSRDICQRGTSLTIQCQVDSQVTMMFWYRQQPGQSLTLIATANQGSEATYESGFVIDKFPISRPNLTFSTLTVSNMSPEDSSIYLCSVNQGSNTEAFFGQGTRLTVV.

V and J are TRBV5-8 and TRBJ2-7; D may be TRBD2 (5 bases). Trimming pared 0 bases from V and 2 bases from J, leaving 6 bases between. The CDR3 length is 13 residues. Germline V CDR1 and CDR2: SGHTS, YDEGEE. The CDR3 loop reads CASSLAGTYEQYF. CDR3 coding DNA: TGTGCCAGCAGCTTGGCCGGGACCTACGAGCAGTACTTC.

The chain combines TRBV3-1 (or the pseudogene TRBV3-2) with TRBJ2-2, with 7 bases matching TRBD1. CDR1 and CDR2 (germline): LGHDT, YNNKEL (reference sequence). The junction had 11 bases not matched to a gene; V was cut back by 0 bases and J by 4 bases. CDR3 length equals 18 residues. CDR3 protein: CASSQDLPSQGITGELFF. In nucleotides, the CDR3 is TGTGCCAGCAGCCAAGATCTCCCCTCACAGGGGATCACCGGGGAGCTGTTTTTT.

V gene TRBV28 combines with J gene TRBJ1-4; D gene unclear. Germline CDR1 MDHEN, CDR2 SYDVKM. The ends were cut back, 3 bases at V and 8 bases at J, with 10 bases in the middle. CDR3 length: 13 amino acids. The chain's CDR3 is CASSFGDQEKLFF. DNA for the CDR3: TGTGCCAGCAGTTTCGGGGATCAGGAAAAACTGTTTTTT.

The genes are TRBV9 and TRBJ2-7, with 7 bases identical to TRBD2. Germline V gene sequence: CDR1 SGDLS, CDR2 YYNGEE. V dropped 0 bases and J dropped 0; count of bases not matched to a gene: 6. The CDR3 runs 16 residues. The CDR3 spells CASSVAGREGSYEQYF. In DNA form, the CDR3 reads TGTGCCAGCAGCGTAGCTGGCAGGGAGGGCTCCTACGAGCAGTACTTC. The full variable domain, with the rest looked up from reference TRBV9 and TRBJ2-7, is DSGVTQTPKHLITATGQRVTLRCSPRSGDLSVYWYQQSLDQGLQFLIQYYNGEERAKGNILERFSAQQFPDLHSELNLSSLELGDSALYFCASSVAGREGSYEQYFGPGTRLTVT.

This clone was picked up a small number of times. This chain's CDR3 is CASSEAGGNSPLHF. The CDR3, as DNA: TGTGCCAGCAGTGAGGCGGGGGGTAATTCACCCCTCCACTTT. V gene TRBV6-1 combines with J gene TRBJ1-6; D is possibly TRBD1 (5 bases). V shed 3 bases and J shed 6 bases, with 9 bases lying between them. The V gene's germline CDR1 is MNHNS and CDR2 SASEGT. CDR3 length equals 14 residues.

V is TRBV5-1 and J is TRBJ2-2; 9 bases agree with TRBD2. V trimming: 0 bases; J trimming: 1 base; junction bases outside the gene matches: 1. The CDR3 runs to 16 residues. CDR1 and CDR2 (germline): SGHRS, YFSETQ. The CDR3 DNA reads as TGCGCCAGCAGCTTGGCAGCGGGGGGGAACACCGGGGAGCTGTTTTTT. Amino acid sequence: CASSLAAGGNTGELFF.

The sample holds a few counts of this clone. The chain links TRBV12-3 or TRBV12-4 to TRBJ2-2; D gene unclear. This CDR3 spans 13 amino acids. V dropped 3 bases and J dropped 8 bases, with 10 bases sitting between them. CDR3 nucleotides: TGTGCCAGCAGTTTCGTGTCCGGTGGGGAGCTGTTTTTT. It codes for CASSFVSGGELFF.

V and J are TRBV6-5 and TRBJ2-7; 7 bases fit TRBD1. Trimming at V came to 8 bases and at J to 5 bases, leaving 9 bases not matched to a gene. From germline, CDR1 is MNHEY and CDR2 SVGAGI. The CDR3 extends over 13 amino acids. The CDR3: CASSEQGINEQYF. The CDR3 coding sequence is TGTGCCAGCTCAGAACAGGGGATCAACGAGCAGTACTTC.

This clone has only one observation. CDR3 loop: CASSSTAPNTEAFF. The CDR3 coding sequence is TGTGCCAGCAGCTCGACAGCGCCGAACACTGAAGCTTTCTTT. The rearrangement joins TRBV7-8 to TRBJ1-1; weak D call: TRBD1 (5 bases). The V gene lost 4 bases and the J gene lost 1 base, with 10 bases spanning the gap. This CDR3 is built from 14 residues. Per the germline V gene, CDR1 is SGHVS and CDR2 is FQNEAQ.

V usage is TRBV19 and J usage is TRBJ1-3; D unresolved. The ends were cut back, 3 bases at V and 8 bases at J, with 17 bases in the middle. In germline, CDR1 is LNHDA, CDR2 SQIVND (reference sequence). The CDR3 is 15 residues long. This chain's CDR3 is CASSIMDGGIHTIYF. DNA for the CDR3: TGTGCCAGTAGTATCATGGATGGAGGGATCCACACCATATATTTT.